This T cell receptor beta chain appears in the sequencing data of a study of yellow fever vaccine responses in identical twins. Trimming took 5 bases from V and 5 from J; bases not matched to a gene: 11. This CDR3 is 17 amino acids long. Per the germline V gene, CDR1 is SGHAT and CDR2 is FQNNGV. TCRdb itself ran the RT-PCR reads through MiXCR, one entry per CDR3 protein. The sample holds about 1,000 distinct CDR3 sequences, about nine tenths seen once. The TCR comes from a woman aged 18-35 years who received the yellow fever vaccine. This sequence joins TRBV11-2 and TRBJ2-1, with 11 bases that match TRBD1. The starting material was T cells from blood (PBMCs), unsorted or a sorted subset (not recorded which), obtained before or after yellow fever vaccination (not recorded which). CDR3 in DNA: TGTGCCAGCAGCCTAAATCACGGGACAGGGGGACACAATGAGCAGTTCTTC. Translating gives CASSLNHGTGGHNEQFF. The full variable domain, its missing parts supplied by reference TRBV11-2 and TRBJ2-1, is EAGVAQSPRYKIIEKRQSVAFWCNPISGHATLYWYQQILGQGPKLLIQFQNNGVVDDSQLPKDRFSAERLKGVDSTLKIQPAKLEDSAVYLCASSLNHGTGGHNEQFFGPGTRLTVL.